This T cell receptor (beta chain) was recorded in a study of regulatory T cells in long-lasting Graves disease. Overall study findings and caveats: The study found TRBV28, TRBJ1-2 and TRBJ2-5 favored in persistent disease. Shared public clonotypes totalled a few thousand in persistent patients, compared with 966 in new patients.

Researchers made TCR beta libraries by using iRepertoire HTBI primers and running Arm-PCR on CDR3 regions. TCRdb fed the multiplex PCR reads into MiXCR, producing one record per CDR3 protein. The data contain roughly 350,000 distinct CDR3 sequences, 16% of them singletons. Trimming took off 5 bases at V and 0 bases at J, with 12 bases between the two ends. The CDR3 length is 14 residues. Germline assignment: CDR1 DFQATT and CDR2 SNEGSKA (reference sequence). This clonotype was counted many times. The antigen is undetermined. Noted time point: newly diagnosed GD, antithyroid drugs for less than 3 months. PBMC-derived RNA was used for the TCR library. Each patient gave 7 to 9 milliliters of EDTA-anticoagulated peripheral blood. This same sample was also taken into another study, of T cells in Graves' hyperthyroidism and ophthalmopathy.

The sequencing here drew on peripheral blood mononuclear cells (PBMCs), taken at new diagnosis, from a patient treated with antithyroid drugs. The chain links TRBV20-1 to TRBJ2-3; D is undetermined. The source of this sequence is a man aged 40-49 years with Graves disease. CDR3: CSARTVLSTDTQYF. The DNA for the CDR3 is TGCAGTGCTCGGACGGTTCTGAGCACAGATACGCAGTATTTT.